The rows below give T cell receptor beta chains drawn from one sample of a study of CD8+ T cells in alopecia areata. Assay used: immunoSEQ multiplex PCR; TCRdb lists only in-frame clones, some missing. The top ten hold about 1.3% of the sample, which has fewer than 250,000 clones, roughly 70% seen once. This specimen was CD4+ T cells sorted from blood, taken around week 49, from a patient treated with tofacitinib. The receptors come from a human donor with alopecia areata. Each CDR3 is given with its conserved first and last residue. The D gene is left open where the match is weak.

d_call,v_call,j_call,cdr3_aa
TRBD1,TRBV10-3,TRBJ1-2,CANGQGYDGYTF
TRBD1,TRBV30,TRBJ1-1,CAHQIPGQGRAEAFF
NA,TRBV30,TRBJ2-1,CAWSAVGQGNNEQFF
NA,TRBV30,TRBJ1-2,CAWSVLEGFGYTF
NA,TRBV15,TRBJ1-4,CATSSSYGTANEKLFF
NA,TRBV29-1,TRBJ2-7,CSGAIDSYEQYF
TRBD1,TRBV29-1,TRBJ2-5,CSVIPAIPGTGGETQYF
NA,TRBV30,TRBJ1-2,CAWTALDWGDGYTF
TRBD1,TRBV7-2,TRBJ1-5,CASSWGQGLINNQPQHF
TRBD1,TRBV25-1,TRBJ2-1,CASSLDREEQFF
TRBD1,TRBV19,TRBJ1-5,CASSRGQGHQPQHF
NA,TRBV15,TRBJ2-3,CATSRDQGMVTDTQYF
TRBD2,TRBV29-1,TRBJ2-7,CSVEGGTSTYEQYF
NA,TRBV4-3,TRBJ2-2,CASSPRRGGTGELFF
NA,TRBV11-3,TRBJ1-1,CASSSNTEAFF
NA,TRBV6-1,TRBJ1-2,CASRGDLGYGYTF
NA,TRBV10-3,TRBJ2-7,CAISEPGLLSYEQYF
NA,TRBV13,TRBJ2-5,CASRGLEETQYF
NA,TRBV5-6,TRBJ1-1,CASSYFDRYTEAFF
TRBD2,TRBV10-3,TRBJ2-7,CAISETSGQYF
NA,TRBV29-1,TRBJ1-2,CSVVDPSGNYGYTF
TRBD1,TRBV5-1,TRBJ2-7,CASSLALGQGAYEQYF
TRBD1,TRBV29-1,TRBJ1-4,CSGRGGTGANEKLFF
NA,TRBV15,TRBJ2-5,CATSRGSETQYF
NA,TRBV2,TRBJ2-7,CASTDSTDSSYEQYF